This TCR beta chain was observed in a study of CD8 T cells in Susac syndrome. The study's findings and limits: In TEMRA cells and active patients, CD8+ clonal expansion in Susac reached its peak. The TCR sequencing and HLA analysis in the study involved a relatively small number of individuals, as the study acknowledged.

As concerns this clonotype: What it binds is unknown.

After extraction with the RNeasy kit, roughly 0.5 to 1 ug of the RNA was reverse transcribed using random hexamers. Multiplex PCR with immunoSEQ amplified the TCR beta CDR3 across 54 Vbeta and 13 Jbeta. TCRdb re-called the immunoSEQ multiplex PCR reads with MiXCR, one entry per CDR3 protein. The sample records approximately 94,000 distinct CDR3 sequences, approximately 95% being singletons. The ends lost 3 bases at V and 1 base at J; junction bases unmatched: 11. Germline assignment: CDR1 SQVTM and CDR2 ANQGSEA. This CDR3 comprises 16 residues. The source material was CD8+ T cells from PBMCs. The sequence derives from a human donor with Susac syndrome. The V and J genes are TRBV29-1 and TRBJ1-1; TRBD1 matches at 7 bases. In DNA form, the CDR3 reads TGCAGCGTTGACCACCGCCAGGGGGAGAAGAACACTGAAGCTTTCTTT. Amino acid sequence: CSVDHRQGEKNTEAFF.